The clone carrying this TCR beta chain was observed a few times. The antigen remains undetermined. The ends lost 1 base at V and 0 bases at J; junction bases unmatched: 5. Germline V CDR1 and CDR2: LNHDA, SQIVND (reference sequence). CDR3 length: 16 amino acids. This sample was taken from a study of glioma-infiltrating T cells. The iRepertoire nested amplicon-rescue multiplex PCR amplified TCR alpha and beta CDR3s from RNA. Input was roughly 100-450 ng of tissue mRNA or PBMC total RNA. TCRdb analysed the multiplex PCR reads with MiXCR anew, one entry per CDR3 protein. Of roughly 200,000 distinct CDR3 sequences in the sample, 30% to 40% are singletons; the top ten hold around 21%. Study-wide results and caveats: CDR3 overlap between tissue and blood was very small.

This chain uses TRBV19 with TRBJ2-5; 7 nucleotides agree with TRBD2. Sequenced input: glioma tissue, nonneoplastic brain tissue, or PBMCs (not recorded which). This clonotype was obtained from a human donor with low-grade glioma or glioblastoma, undergoing nonglioma brain surgery, or in good health (not recorded which). The CDR3 is CASSIVASGNQETQYF. The DNA for the CDR3 is TGTGCCAGTAGTATAGTGGCTAGCGGAAACCAAGAGACCCAGTACTTC. The entire variable domain, with the rest obtained from reference TRBV19 and TRBJ2-5, is as follows: DGGITQSPKYLFRKEGQNVTLSCEQNLNHDAMYWYRQDPGQGLRLIYYSQIVNDFQKGDIAEGYSVSREKKESFPLTVTSAQKNPTAFYLCASSIVASGNQETQYFGPGTRLLVL.